What follows is one T cell receptor (beta chain) and its context. The target antigen is unknown. Gene names and germline match the mouse. Read data end 1 residue before the CDR3 end; the end is taken from the germline J gene. Regarding time point: mouse harvest day 7 after allogeneic transplant. The graft held 10^6 splenic CD5+ T cells and 10^7 T-cell-depleted bone marrow cells. The data belong to a study of tissue T cells after allogeneic stem cell transplantation. Study observations and caveats: TCR repertoires tracked anatomic similarity, regardless of disease or transplant status. Motif-based clustering found tissue-specific repertoire signatures shared across patients, though few clones were shared. The study did not identify alloreactive or antigen-specific tissue TCRs, and some clones might be persisting host cells.

CDR3 length equals 13 residues. V was shortened by 7 bases and J by 2 bases, with 10 bases between the two germline ends. Germline loops: CDR1 SGHND, CDR2 FRSKSL. Clones were sequenced by immunoSEQ multiplex PCR, and TCRdb holds only the in-frame ones, with some missing. The table shows about 5,600 clones, with about 51% occurring only once. The clonotype was recovered from a female BALB/c mouse given C57BL/6 T cells with graft-versus-host disease after an allogeneic hematopoietic cell transplant. The sequencing sample was made of gut tissue. The J gene is TRBJ2-4, the V gene TRBV15; tentatively, D is TRBD2 (6 bases). The sequenced part of the CDR3 DNA is TGTGCCAGCACTCGGGGGGTTCAAAACACCTTGTAC. Translated: CASTRGVQNTLY. In full, the CDR3 is CASTRGVQNTLYF. Based on the CDR3 plus reference TRBV15 and TRBJ2-4, the full variable domain is DAGVTQTPRHEVAEKGQTIILKCEPVSGHNDLFWYRQTKIQGLELLSYFRSKSLMEDGGAFKDRFKAEMLNSSFSTLKIQPTEPKDSAVYLCASTRGVQNTLYFGAGTRLSVL.